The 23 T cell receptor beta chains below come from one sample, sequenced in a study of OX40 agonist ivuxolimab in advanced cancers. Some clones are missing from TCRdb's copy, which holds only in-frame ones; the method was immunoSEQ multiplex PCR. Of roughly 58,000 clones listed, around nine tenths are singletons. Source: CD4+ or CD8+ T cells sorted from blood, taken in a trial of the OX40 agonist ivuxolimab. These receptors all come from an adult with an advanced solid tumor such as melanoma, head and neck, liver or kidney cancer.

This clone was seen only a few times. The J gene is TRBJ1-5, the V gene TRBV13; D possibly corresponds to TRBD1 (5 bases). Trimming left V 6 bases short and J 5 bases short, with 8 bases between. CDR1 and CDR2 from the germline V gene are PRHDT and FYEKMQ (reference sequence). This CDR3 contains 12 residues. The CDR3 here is CASSIGDQPQHF. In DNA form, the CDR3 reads TGTGCCAGCAGTATAGGGGATCAGCCCCAGCATTTT. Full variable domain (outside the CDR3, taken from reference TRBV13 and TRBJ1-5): AAGVIQSPRHLIKEKRETATLKCYPIPRHDTVYWYQQGPGQDPQFLISFYEKMQSDKGSIPDRFSAQQFSDYHSELNMSSLELGDSALYFCASSIGDQPQHFGDGTRLSIL.

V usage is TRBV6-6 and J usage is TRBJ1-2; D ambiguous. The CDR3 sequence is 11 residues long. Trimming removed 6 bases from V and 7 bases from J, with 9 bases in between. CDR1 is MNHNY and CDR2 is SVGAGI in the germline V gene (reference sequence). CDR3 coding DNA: TGTGCCAGCAGGGGCGTAGTTGGCTACACCTTC. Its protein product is CASRGVVGYTF.

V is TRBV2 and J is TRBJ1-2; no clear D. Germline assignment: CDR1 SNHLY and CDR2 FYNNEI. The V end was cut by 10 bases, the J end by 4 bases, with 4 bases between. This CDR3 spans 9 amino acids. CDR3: CATFYGYTF. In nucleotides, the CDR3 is TGTGCCACTTTCTATGGCTACACCTTC.

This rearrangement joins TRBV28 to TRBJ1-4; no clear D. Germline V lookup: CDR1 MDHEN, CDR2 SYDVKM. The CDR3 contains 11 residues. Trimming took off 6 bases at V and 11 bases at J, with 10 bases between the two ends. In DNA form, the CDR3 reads TGTGCCAGCAGCCACCTCGGGAAACTGTTTTTT. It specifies CASSHLGKLFF.

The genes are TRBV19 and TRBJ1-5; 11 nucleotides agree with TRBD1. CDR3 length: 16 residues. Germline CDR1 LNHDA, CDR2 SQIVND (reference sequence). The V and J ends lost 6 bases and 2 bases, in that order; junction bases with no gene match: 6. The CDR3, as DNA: TGTGCCAGTAGCAGGGACAGGGGGAAGGGCAATCAGCCCCAGCATTTT. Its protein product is CASSRDRGKGNQPQHF. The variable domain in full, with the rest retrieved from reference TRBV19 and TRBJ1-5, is DGGITQSPKYLFRKEGQNVTLSCEQNLNHDAMYWYRQDPGQGLRLIYYSQIVNDFQKGDIAEGYSVSREKKESFPLTVTSAQKNPTAFYLCASSRDRGKGNQPQHFGDGTRLSIL.

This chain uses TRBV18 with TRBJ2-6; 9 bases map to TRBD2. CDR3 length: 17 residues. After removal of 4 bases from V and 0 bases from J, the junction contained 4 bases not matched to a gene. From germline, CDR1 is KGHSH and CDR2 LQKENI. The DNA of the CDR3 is TGTGCCAGCTCACGTAGCGGGGGTATCTCTGGGGCCAACGTCCTGACTTTC. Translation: CASSRSGGISGANVLTF.

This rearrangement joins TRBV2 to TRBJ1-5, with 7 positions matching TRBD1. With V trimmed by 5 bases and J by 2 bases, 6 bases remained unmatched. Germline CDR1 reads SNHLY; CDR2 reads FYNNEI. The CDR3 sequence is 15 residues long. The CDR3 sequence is CASSRNRGRNQPQHF. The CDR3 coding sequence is TGTGCCAGCAGTCGTAACAGGGGCCGCAATCAGCCCCAGCATTTT.

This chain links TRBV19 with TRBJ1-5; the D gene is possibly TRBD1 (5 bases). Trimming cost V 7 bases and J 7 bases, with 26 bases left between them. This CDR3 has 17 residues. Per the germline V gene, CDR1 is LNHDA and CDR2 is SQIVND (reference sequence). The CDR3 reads CASTTATGTGREQPQHF. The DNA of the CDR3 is TGTGCCAGTACCACCGCGACCGGGACTGGAAGGGAACAGCCCCAGCATTTT.

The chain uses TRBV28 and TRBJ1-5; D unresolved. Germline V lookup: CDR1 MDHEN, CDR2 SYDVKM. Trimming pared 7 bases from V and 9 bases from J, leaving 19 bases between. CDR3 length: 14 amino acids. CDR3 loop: CASTLGGSHWPQHF. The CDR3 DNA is TGTGCCAGCACCCTAGGAGGGTCACATTGGCCCCAGCATTTT.

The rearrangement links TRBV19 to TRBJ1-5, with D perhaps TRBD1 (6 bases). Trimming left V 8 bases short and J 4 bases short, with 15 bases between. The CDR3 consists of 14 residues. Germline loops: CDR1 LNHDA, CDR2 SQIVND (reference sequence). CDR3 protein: CASSVGHPNQPQHF. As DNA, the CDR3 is TGTGCCAGTTCTGTGGGACACCCTAATCAGCCCCAGCATTTT.

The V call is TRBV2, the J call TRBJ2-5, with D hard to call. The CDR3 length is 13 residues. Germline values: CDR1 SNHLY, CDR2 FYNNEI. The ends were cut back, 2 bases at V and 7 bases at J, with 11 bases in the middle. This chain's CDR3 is CASSETALGTQYF. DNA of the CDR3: TGTGCCAGCAGTGAAACCGCCCTGGGGACCCAGTACTTC.

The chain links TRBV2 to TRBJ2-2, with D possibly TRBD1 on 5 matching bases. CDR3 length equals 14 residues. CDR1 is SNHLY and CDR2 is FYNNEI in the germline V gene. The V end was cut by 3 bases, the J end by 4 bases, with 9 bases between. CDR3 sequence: CASSDRVGTGELFF. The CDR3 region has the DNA TGTGCCAGCAGTGACAGGGTTGGCACCGGGGAGCTGTTTTTT.

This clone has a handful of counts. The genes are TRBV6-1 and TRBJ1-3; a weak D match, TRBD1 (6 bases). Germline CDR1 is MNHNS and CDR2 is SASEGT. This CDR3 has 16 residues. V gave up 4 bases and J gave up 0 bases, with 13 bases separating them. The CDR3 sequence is CASSGWDMSSGNTIYF. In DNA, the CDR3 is TGTGCCAGCAGTGGATGGGACATGAGCTCTGGAAACACCATATATTTT.

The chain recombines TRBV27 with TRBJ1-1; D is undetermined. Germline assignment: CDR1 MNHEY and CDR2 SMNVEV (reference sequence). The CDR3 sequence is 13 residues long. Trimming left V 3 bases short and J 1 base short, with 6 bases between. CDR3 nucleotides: TGTGCCAGCAGTTTCTCAGGGAACACTGAAGCTTTCTTT. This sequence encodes CASSFSGNTEAFF.

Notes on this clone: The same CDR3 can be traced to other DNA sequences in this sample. As DNA, the CDR3 is TGTGCCAGCAGCCCCCCCGGAGGCAATCAGCCCCAGCATTTT. It translates to CASSPPGGNQPQHF. This chain links TRBV27 with TRBJ1-5, with D unclear. The CDR3 is made up of 14 amino acids. V was shortened by 6 bases and J by 2 bases, with 11 bases between the two germline ends. Germline CDR1 and CDR2: MNHEY and SMNVEV (reference sequence).

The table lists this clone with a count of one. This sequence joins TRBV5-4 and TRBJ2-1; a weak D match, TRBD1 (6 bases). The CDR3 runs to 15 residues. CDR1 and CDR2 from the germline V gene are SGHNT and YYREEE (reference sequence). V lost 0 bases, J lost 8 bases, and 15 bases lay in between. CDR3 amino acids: CASSLAAGVKDEQFF. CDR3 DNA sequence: TGTGCCAGCAGCTTGGCGGCAGGGGTTAAGGATGAGCAGTTCTTC.

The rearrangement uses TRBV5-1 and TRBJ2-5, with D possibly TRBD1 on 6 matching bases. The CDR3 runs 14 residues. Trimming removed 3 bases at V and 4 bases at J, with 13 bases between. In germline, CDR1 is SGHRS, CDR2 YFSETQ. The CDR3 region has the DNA TGCGCCAGCAGCTCTGACAGGCTGGTAGAGACCCAGTACTTC. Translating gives CASSSDRLVETQYF. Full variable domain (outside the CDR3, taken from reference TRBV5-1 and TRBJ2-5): KAGVTQTPRYLIKTRGQQVTLSCSPISGHRSVSWYQQTPGQGLQFLFEYFSETQRNKGNFPGRFSGRQFSNSRSEMNVSTLELGDSALYLCASSSDRLVETQYFGPGTRLLVL.

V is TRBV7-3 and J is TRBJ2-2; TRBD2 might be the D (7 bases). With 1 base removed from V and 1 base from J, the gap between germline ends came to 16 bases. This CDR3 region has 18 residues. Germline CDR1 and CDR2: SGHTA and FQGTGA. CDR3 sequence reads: CASSLKARRGLNTGELFF. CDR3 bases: TGTGCCAGCAGCTTAAAGGCTCGGCGGGGGCTGAACACCGGGGAGCTGTTTTTT.

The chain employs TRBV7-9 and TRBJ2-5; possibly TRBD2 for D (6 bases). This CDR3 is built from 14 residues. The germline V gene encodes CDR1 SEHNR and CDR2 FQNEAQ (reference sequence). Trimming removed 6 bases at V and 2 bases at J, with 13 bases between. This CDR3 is CASSYPGVQETQYF. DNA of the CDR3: TGTGCCAGCAGTTACCCGGGGGTACAAGAGACCCAGTACTTC. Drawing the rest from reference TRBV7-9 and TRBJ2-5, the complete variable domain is DTGVSQNPRHKITKRGQNVTFRCDPISEHNRLYWYRQTLGQGPEFLTYFQNEAQLEKSRLLSDRFSAERPKGSFSTLEIQRTEQGDSAMYLCASSYPGVQETQYFGPGTRLLVL.

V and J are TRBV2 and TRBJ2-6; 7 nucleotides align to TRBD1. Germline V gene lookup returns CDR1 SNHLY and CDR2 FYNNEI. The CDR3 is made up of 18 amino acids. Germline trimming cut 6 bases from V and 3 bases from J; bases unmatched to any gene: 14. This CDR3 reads CASRARTYRGGGANVLTF. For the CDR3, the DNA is TGTGCCAGCAGGGCCCGGACCTACAGGGGTGGTGGGGCCAACGTCCTGACTTTC.

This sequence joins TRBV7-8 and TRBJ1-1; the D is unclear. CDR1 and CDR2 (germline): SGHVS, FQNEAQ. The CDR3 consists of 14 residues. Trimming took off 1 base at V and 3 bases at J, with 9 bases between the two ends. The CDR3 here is CASSLGSGDTEAFF. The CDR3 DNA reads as TGTGCCAGCAGCTTAGGGAGCGGGGACACTGAAGCTTTCTTT.

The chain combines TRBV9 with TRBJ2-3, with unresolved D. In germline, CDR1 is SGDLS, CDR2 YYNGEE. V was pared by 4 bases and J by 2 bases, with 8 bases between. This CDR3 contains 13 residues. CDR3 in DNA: TGTGCCAGCAGCTACTTCACCACAGATACGCAGTATTTT. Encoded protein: CASSYFTTDTQYF.

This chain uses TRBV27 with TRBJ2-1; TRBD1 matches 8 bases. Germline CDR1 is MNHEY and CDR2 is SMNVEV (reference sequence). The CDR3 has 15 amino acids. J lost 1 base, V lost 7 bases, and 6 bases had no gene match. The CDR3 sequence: CASTKTGVSYNEQFF. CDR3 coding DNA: TGTGCCAGCACAAAGACAGGGGTTTCCTACAATGAGCAGTTCTTC.